Below, 3 T cell receptor beta chains from the same sample are listed, as sequenced in a study of blood T cell repertoires in COVID-19. Produced via immunoSEQ multiplex PCR; TCRdb's table is partial and in-frame only. Of about 45,000 clones listed, approximately 87% are singletons. The sample taken for sequencing was peripheral blood. The origin of the receptors is a human donor in a cohort sampled during active COVID-19.

V and J are TRBV9 and TRBJ2-1; TRBD1 is a possible D gene (5 bases). CDR1 is SGDLS, CDR2 YYNGEE, per germline. The length of the CDR3 is 15 residues. V lost 6 bases to trimming and J lost 9 bases, with 22 bases between them. CDR3 amino acids: CASTLSVGAFGEQFF. CDR3 coding DNA: TGTGCCAGCACCCTTAGTGTAGGGGCTTTTGGTGAGCAGTTCTTC.

The J gene is TRBJ1-4, the V gene TRBV6-5; D is unresolved. V dropped 2 bases and J dropped 0 bases, with 4 bases sitting between them. The CDR3 length is 14 residues. The germline V gene encodes CDR1 MNHEY and CDR2 SVGAGI. The CDR3 loop reads CASSYTTTNEKLFF. The CDR3 region has the DNA TGTGCCAGCAGTTACACAACAACTAATGAAAAACTGTTTTTT.

In its sample, this clone is large. The chain combines TRBV18 with TRBJ1-5; tentatively, D is TRBD1 (5 bases). This CDR3 comprises 19 residues. Trimming cost V 3 bases and J 1 base, with 22 bases left between them. Per the germline V gene, CDR1 is KGHSH and CDR2 is LQKENI. The CDR3 region is CASSPYRPSGGSSNQPQHF. As DNA, the CDR3 is TGTGCCAGCTCACCCTACCGACCGTCGGGGGGTTCCAGCAATCAGCCCCAGCATTTT. The variable domain in full, completed from reference TRBV18 and TRBJ1-5, reads NAGVMQNPRHLVRRRGQEARLRCSPMKGHSHVYWYRQLPEEGLKFMVYLQKENIIDESGMPKERFSAEFPKEGPSILRIQQVVRGDSAAYFCASSPYRPSGGSSNQPQHFGDGTRLSIL.